This TCR beta chain was captured in a study of cytomegalovirus exposure and HLA in healthy donors. Turning to the study itself: An earlier analysis identified more than 95 million unique TCR beta sequences in about 179 million T cells.

Study-wide results and caveats: TCR beta V- and J-gene trimming, according to a later analysis, was linked to a missense DCLRE1C variant. In an earlier analysis, most TCR beta V segments were productive about 87% or about 30% of the time.

V dropped 2 bases and J dropped 2; count of bases not matched to a gene: 6. CDR1 and CDR2 (germline): LNHDA, SQIVND (reference sequence). The CDR3 loop spans 15 amino acids. For this clone: Antigen unknown.

The study ran its PCR with 60 Vbeta and 13 Jbeta primers. Sequenced by immunoSEQ multiplex PCR; TCRdb stores in-frame clones only, minus some. The table includes about 120,000 clones, around 66% detected once. The chain has TRBV19 and TRBJ2-7; 7 nucleotides match TRBD2. The receptor was isolated from a woman in her thirties or forties in good health and CMV-seropositive. The material sequenced was PBMCs. The CDR3 spells CASSIRLAATYEQYF. The CDR3 region has the DNA TGTGCCAGTAGTATAAGACTAGCTGCAACCTACGAGCAGTACTTC. Complete variable domain (other parts from reference TRBV19 and TRBJ2-7): DGGITQSPKYLFRKEGQNVTLSCEQNLNHDAMYWYRQDPGQGLRLIYYSQIVNDFQKGDIAEGYSVSREKKESFPLTVTSAQKNPTAFYLCASSIRLAATYEQYFGPGTRLTVT.